This TCR beta chain was sequenced for a study of blood T cell repertoires in COVID-19. Profiling relied on immunoSEQ multiplex PCR, and the TCRdb table lists in-frame clones only, not all of them. The sample carries about 270,000 clones, 75% to 95% recorded once. The CDR3 spans 13 residues. CDR1 is SGHTA, CDR2 FQGNSA, per germline. V lost 7 bases to trimming and J lost 3 bases, with 12 bases between them. In terms of age and location, participants ranged from roughly 18 to 95 years and lived in about 25 US areas. V gene TRBV7-2 combines with J gene TRBJ1-2; D gene uncertain. The sequence derives from a man aged 35 to 55 who had been exposed to COVID-19. Sequencing used PBMCs or T cells enriched from blood (not recorded which). The CDR3: CASTPPNDYGYTF. CDR3 DNA sequence: TGTGCCAGCACCCCTCCTAACGACTATGGCTACACCTTC. Supplemented by reference TRBV7-2 and TRBJ1-2, the full variable domain reads GAGVSQSPSNKVTEKGKDVELRCDPISGHTALYWYRQSLGQGLEFLIYFQGNSAPDKSGLPSDRFSAERTGGSVSTLTIQRTQQEDSAVYLCASTPPNDYGYTFGSGTRLTVV.